These 23 T cell receptor beta chains originate from one sample sequenced in a study of T cells expressing NK-cell markers. TCRdb re-called the 5' RACE reads and catalogs CDR3 proteins one per entry, DNA excluded. The specimen's table records about 180,000 distinct CDR3 sequences. The sequencing input was blood T cells: a sorted CD56 or NKG2C T cell subset, CD4+ or CD8+ T cells, or bulk PBMC T cells (not recorded which). The receptors stem from a man between 18 and 69 years old in good health.

The V and J genes are TRBV6-1 and TRBJ2-3. This CDR3 contains 13 residues. Germline V gene data show CDR1 as MNHNS and CDR2 as SASEGT. The CDR3 sequence: CASRVAAIHTQYF.

The rearrangement uses TRBV27 and TRBJ2-1; the TCRdb D gene call, TRBD1, has no DNA to confirm it. CDR3 length equals 16 residues. Germline-derived CDR1 and CDR2 are MNHEY and SMNVEV (reference sequence). The CDR3 reads CASSFGRSSPVDEQFF.

This chain links TRBV6-5 with TRBJ1-5. The CDR3 contains 15 residues. CDR1 is MNHEY and CDR2 is SVGAGI in the germline V gene. The CDR3 spells CASMLVQISNQPQHF.

The rearrangement joins TRBV6-2 or TRBV6-3 to TRBJ2-7; TCRdb's D call, TRBD1, is unchecked because there is no DNA. Germline values: CDR1 MNHEY, CDR2 SVGEGT. This CDR3 is 15 amino acids long. CDR3: CASSYLVTGAGEQYF.

The chain recombines TRBV2 with TRBJ2-7; the D call from TCRdb, TRBD2, cannot be confirmed without DNA. Germline-derived CDR1 and CDR2 are SNHLY and FYNNEI. The CDR3 consists of 17 residues. The CDR3 reads CASSPLAGGDKSYEQYF. The full variable domain, completed using reference TRBV2 and TRBJ2-7, is EPEVTQTPSHQVTQMGQEVILRCVPISNHLYFYWYRQILGQKVEFLVSFYNNEISEKSEIFDDQFSVERPDGSNFTLKIRSTKLEDSAMYFCASSPLAGGDKSYEQYFGPGTRLTVT.

The chain is built from TRBV12-3 or TRBV12-4 and TRBJ1-1; TCRdb calls TRBD1, which cannot be checked without DNA. The CDR3 is 15 amino acids. The CDR3 protein is CASTPGRGWYTEAFF.

This sequence joins TRBV19 and TRBJ2-1; the TCRdb call, TRBD1, lacks DNA for checking. This CDR3 region has 14 residues. CDR1 is LNHDA and CDR2 is SQIVND in the germline V gene (reference sequence). The CDR3 region is CASSMRAPNNEQFF.

The chain employs TRBV7-9 and TRBJ2-1. Germline assignment: CDR1 SEHNR and CDR2 FQNEAQ (reference sequence). This CDR3 comprises 14 residues. The CDR3 loop is CASSYVGSDNEQFF.

The gene calls are TRBV6-5 and TRBJ1-1; TCRdb indicates TRBD1, and absent DNA this call remains unverified. CDR1 is MNHEY, CDR2 SVGAGI, per germline. The length of the CDR3 is 13 residues. Here the CDR3 reads CATPGQGNTEAFF.

The chain links TRBV28 to TRBJ2-7; with no DNA, the TCRdb D assignment of TRBD1 cannot be verified. The CDR3 has 14 amino acids. Germline values: CDR1 MDHEN, CDR2 SYDVKM. The CDR3 sequence is CASSNGQGAYEQYF.

The chain recombines TRBV7-9 with TRBJ2-3. CDR1 is SEHNR, CDR2 FQNEAQ, per germline (reference sequence). This CDR3 comprises 15 residues. The CDR3 loop reads CASSSILGYTDTQYF.

J is TRBJ2-1 and V is TRBV2; TCRdb's D call of TRBD2 is untestable without DNA. Germline-derived CDR1 and CDR2 are SNHLY and FYNNEI. CDR3 length equals 17 residues. The CDR3 sequence: CASREGVGLAEYNEQFF.

J is TRBJ1-4 and V is TRBV12-3 or TRBV12-4; TCRdb's D call of TRBD1 is untestable without DNA. The CDR3 has 17 residues. The CDR3 spells CASNGGGTPATNEKLFF.

V gene TRBV3-1 combines with J gene TRBJ2-1; TCRdb's D gene call, TRBD2, goes unchecked for lack of DNA. The CDR3 contains 16 residues. The germline V gene has CDR1 LGHDT and CDR2 YNNKEL (reference sequence). This chain's CDR3 is CASSQVLAGSRDEQFF.

The chain has TRBV7-9 and TRBJ2-3; as DNA is missing, the TRBD1 call by TCRdb cannot be tested. Germline V gives CDR1 SEHNR, CDR2 FQNEAQ (reference sequence). CDR3 length equals 17 residues. CDR3 sequence: CASSLASRGPVSDTQYF. The whole variable domain, remainder taken from reference TRBV7-9 and TRBJ2-3, is DTGVSQNPRHKITKRGQNVTFRCDPISEHNRLYWYRQTLGQGPEFLTYFQNEAQLEKSRLLSDRFSAERPKGSFSTLEIQRTEQGDSAMYLCASSLASRGPVSDTQYFGPGTRLTVL.

The rearrangement joins TRBV20-1 to TRBJ1-5. Germline-derived CDR1 and CDR2 are DFQATT and SNEGSKA (reference sequence). This CDR3 is 15 amino acids long. CDR3 loop: CSARVRGNSNQPQHF.

The chain is built from TRBV7-9 and TRBJ1-2; the TCRdb call, TRBD1, lacks DNA for checking. The CDR3 totals 12 residues. The V gene's germline CDR1 is SEHNR and CDR2 FQNEAQ (reference sequence). The CDR3 region is CASSTGYYGYTF. The full variable domain, in which reference TRBV7-9 and TRBJ1-2 provide the parts outside the CDR3, is DTGVSQNPRHKITKRGQNVTFRCDPISEHNRLYWYRQTLGQGPEFLTYFQNEAQLEKSRLLSDRFSAERPKGSFSTLEIQRTEQGDSAMYLCASSTGYYGYTFGSGTRLTVV.

The chain joins TRBV19 to TRBJ1-5. The CDR3 runs to 16 residues. Germline V lookup: CDR1 LNHDA, CDR2 SQIVND (reference sequence). CDR3 in amino acids: CASSNLWGSSNQPQHF.

The chain is built from TRBV29-1 and TRBJ2-5; TCRdb names TRBD1, which stays unverified in the absence of DNA. The CDR3 loop spans 13 amino acids. CDR1 is SQVTM, CDR2 ANQGSEA, per germline. CDR3 sequence: CSVEPRGKETQYF. The variable domain in full, with the rest retrieved from reference TRBV29-1 and TRBJ2-5, is SAVISQKPSRDICQRGTSLTIQCQVDSQVTMMFWYRQQPGQSLTLIATANQGSEATYESGFVIDKFPISRPNLTFSTLTVSNMSPEDSSIYLCSVEPRGKETQYFGPGTRLLVL.

This sequence joins TRBV5-6 and TRBJ2-2; TCRdb designates TRBD1, a call that cannot be tested without DNA. This CDR3 comprises 15 residues. Germline assignment: CDR1 SGHDT and CDR2 YYEEEE. CDR3 sequence reads: CASSLSGPSTGELFF.

The chain employs TRBV28 and TRBJ2-7; as DNA is missing, the TRBD2 call by TCRdb cannot be tested. The CDR3 extends over 16 amino acids. Germline CDR1 is MDHEN and CDR2 is SYDVKM. This chain's CDR3 is CASSLKSGTASYEQYF.

V is TRBV10-2 and J is TRBJ2-5. Germline assignment: CDR1 WSHSY and CDR2 SAAADI. The CDR3 consists of 13 residues. Here the CDR3 reads CASMVSLEETQYF.

CDR3 residues: CSARDPIAATSYNEQFF. This rearrangement joins TRBV20-1 to TRBJ2-1; TCRdb names TRBD2, which stays unverified in the absence of DNA. Germline values: CDR1 DFQATT, CDR2 SNEGSKA (reference sequence). The CDR3 totals 17 residues.